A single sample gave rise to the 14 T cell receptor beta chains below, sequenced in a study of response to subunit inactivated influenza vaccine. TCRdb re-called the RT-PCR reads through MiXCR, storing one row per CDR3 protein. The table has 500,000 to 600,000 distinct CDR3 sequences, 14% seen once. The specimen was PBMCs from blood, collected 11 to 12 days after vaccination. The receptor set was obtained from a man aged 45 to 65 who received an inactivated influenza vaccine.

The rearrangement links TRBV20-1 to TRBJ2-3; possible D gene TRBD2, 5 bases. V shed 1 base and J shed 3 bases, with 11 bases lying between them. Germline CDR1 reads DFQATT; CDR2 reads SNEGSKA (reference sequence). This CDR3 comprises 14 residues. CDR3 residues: CSARARLATDTQYF. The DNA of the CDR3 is TGCAGTGCTAGAGCAAGGCTAGCTACAGATACGCAGTATTTT.

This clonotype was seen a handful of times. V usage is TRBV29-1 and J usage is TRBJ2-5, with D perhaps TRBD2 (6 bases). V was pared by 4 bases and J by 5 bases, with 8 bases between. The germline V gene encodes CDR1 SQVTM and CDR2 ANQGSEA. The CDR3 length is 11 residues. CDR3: CSVASGETQYF. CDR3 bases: TGCAGCGTTGCGAGCGGGGAGACCCAGTACTTC. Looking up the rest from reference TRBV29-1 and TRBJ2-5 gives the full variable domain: SAVISQKPSRDICQRGTSLTIQCQVDSQVTMMFWYRQQPGQSLTLIATANQGSEATYESGFVIDKFPISRPNLTFSTLTVSNMSPEDSSIYLCSVASGETQYFGPGTRLLVL.

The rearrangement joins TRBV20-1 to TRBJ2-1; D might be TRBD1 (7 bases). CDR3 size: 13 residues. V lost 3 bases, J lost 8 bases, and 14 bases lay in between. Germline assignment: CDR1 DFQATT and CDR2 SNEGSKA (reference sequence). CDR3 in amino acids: CSASWRGRDEQFF. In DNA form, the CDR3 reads TGCAGTGCTAGTTGGAGGGGGCGGGATGAGCAGTTCTTC.

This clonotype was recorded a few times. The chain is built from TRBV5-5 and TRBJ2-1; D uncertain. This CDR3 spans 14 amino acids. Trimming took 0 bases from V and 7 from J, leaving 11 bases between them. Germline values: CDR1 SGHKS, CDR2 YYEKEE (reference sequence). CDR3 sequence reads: CASSLALVRNEQFF. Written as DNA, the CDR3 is TGTGCCAGCAGCTTGGCACTTGTCCGGAATGAGCAGTTCTTC.

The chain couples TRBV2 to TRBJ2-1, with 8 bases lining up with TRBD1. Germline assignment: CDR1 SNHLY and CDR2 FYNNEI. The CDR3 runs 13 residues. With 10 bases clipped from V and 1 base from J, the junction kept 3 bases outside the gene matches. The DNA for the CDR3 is TGTGCCATGCGACAGGGGTCCTACAATGAGCAGTTCTTC. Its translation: CAMRQGSYNEQFF.

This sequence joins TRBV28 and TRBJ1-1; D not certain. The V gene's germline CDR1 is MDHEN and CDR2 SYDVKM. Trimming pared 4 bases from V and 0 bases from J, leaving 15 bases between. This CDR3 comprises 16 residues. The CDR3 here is CASSWTILSMNTEAFF. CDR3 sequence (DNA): TGTGCCAGCAGTTGGACCATCTTGTCGATGAACACTGAAGCTTTCTTT.

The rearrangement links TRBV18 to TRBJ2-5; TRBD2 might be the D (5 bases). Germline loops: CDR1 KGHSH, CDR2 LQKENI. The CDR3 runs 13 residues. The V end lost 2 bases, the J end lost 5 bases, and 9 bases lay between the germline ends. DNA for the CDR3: TGTGCCAGCTCACCATCCGAGCGGGAGACCCAGTACTTC. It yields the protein CASSPSERETQYF.

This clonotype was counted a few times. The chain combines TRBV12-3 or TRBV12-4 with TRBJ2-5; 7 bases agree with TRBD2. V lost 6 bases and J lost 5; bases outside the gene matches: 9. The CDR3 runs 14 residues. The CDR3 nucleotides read TGTGCCAGCAGACTGGGACTACCGTTGGAGACCCAGTACTTC. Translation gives CASRLGLPLETQYF.

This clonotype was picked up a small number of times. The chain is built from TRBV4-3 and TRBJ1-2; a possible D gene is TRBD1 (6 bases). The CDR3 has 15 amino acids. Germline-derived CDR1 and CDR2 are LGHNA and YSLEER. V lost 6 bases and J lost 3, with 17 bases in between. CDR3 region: CASRLRDITDYGYTF. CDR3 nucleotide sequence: TGCGCCAGCAGGCTCCGGGACATCACGGACTATGGCTACACCTTC.

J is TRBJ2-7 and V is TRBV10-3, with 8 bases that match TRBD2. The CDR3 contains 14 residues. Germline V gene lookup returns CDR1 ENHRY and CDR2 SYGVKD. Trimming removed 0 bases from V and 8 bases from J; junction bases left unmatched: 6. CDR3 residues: CAISESPGGPKQYF. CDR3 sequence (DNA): TGTGCCATCAGTGAGTCGCCGGGAGGGCCGAAGCAGTACTTC.

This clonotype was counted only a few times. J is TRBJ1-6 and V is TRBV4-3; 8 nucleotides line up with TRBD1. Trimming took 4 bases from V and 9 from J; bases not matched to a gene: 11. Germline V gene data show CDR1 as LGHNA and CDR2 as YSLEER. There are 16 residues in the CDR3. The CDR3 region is CASSRYFDRGSSPLHF. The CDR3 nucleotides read TGCGCCAGCAGCCGGTATTTCGACAGGGGATCTTCACCCCTCCACTTT.

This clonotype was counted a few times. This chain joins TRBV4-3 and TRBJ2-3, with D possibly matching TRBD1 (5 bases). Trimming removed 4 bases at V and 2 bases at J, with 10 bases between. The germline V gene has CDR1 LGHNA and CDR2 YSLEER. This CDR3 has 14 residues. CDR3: CASSRGPNTDTQYF. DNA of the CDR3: TGCGCCAGCAGCCGGGGCCCAAACACAGATACGCAGTATTTT.

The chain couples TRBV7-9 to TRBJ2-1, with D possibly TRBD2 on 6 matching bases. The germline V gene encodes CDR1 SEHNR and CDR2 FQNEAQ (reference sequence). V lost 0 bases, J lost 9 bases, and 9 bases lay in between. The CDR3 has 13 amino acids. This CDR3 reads CASSLAGGVEQFF. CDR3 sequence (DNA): TGTGCCAGCAGCTTAGCGGGAGGTGTTGAGCAGTTCTTC.

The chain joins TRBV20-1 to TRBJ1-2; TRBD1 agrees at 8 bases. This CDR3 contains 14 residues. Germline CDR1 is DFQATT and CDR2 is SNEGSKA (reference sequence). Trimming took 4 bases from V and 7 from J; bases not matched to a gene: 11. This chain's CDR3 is CSANYRGARGGYTF. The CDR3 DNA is TGCAGTGCTAATTACAGGGGGGCGAGGGGTGGCTACACCTTC.